This TCR beta chain is from a study of technical replicates of blood from a handful of donors. Clones were read by immunoSEQ multiplex PCR, and TCRdb kept only the in-frame ones, dropping some. Among tens of thousands of clones listed, just over 90% were seen once. The CDR3 loop spans 15 amino acids. The germline V gene has CDR1 MDHEN and CDR2 SYDVKM. Trimming removed 7 bases from V and 1 base from J; junction bases left unmatched: 4. The receptor was derived from a human donor in good health. The chain employs TRBV28 and TRBJ2-5, with TRBD2 matching 12 bases. Sequencing was done on a sample of T cells isolated from PBMCs. This chain's CDR3 is CASKGGLAGQETQYF. CDR3 sequence (DNA): TGTGCCAGCAAGGGGGGACTAGCGGGCCAAGAGACCCAGTACTTC.